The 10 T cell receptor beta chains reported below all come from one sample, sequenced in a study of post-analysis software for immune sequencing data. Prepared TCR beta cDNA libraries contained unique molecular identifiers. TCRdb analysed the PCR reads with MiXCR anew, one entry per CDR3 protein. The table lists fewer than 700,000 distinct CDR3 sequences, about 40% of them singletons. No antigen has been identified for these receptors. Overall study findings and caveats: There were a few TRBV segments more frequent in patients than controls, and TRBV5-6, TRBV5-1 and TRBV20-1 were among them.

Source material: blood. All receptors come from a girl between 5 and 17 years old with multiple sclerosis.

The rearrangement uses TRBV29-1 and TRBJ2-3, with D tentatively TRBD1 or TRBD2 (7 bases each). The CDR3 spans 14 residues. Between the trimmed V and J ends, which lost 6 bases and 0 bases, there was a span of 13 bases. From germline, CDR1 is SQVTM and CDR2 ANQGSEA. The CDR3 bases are TGCAGCGTGGCAGGGGGGGCTAGCACAGATACGCAGTATTTT. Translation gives CSVAGGASTDTQYF.

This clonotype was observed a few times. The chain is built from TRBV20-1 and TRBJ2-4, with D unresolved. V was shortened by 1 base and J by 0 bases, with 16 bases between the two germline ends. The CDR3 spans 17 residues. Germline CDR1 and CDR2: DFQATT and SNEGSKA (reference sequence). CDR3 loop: CSARGGTARLAKNIQYF. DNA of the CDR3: TGCAGTGCTAGAGGGGGTACGGCGAGGCTAGCCAAAAACATTCAGTACTTC.

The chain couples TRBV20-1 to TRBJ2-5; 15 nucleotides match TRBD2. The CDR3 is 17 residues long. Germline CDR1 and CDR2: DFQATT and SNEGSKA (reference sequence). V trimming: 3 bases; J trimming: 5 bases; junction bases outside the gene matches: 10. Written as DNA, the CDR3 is TGCAGTGCTAGCTTAGGACTAGCGGGGGGGCTGGGGGAGACCCAGTACTTC. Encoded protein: CSASLGLAGGLGETQYF.

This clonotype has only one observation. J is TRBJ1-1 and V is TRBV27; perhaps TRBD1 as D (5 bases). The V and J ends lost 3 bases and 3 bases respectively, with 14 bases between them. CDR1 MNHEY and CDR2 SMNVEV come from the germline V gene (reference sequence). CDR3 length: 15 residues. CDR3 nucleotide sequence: TGTGCCAGCAGTTTGTTCTCAGGGTTGGACACTGAAGCTTTCTTT. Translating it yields CASSLFSGLDTEAFF.

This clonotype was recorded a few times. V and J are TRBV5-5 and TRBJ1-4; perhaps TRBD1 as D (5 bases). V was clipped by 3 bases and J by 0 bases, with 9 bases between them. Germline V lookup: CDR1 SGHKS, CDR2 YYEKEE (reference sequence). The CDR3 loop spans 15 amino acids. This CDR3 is CASSSTGATNEKLFF. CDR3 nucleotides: TGTGCCAGCAGCTCCACAGGCGCAACTAATGAAAAACTGTTTTTT.

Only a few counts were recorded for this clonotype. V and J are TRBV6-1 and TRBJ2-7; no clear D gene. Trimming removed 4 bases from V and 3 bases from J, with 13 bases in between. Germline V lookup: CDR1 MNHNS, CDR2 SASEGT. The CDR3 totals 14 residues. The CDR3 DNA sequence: TGTGCCAGCAGTGTACCCGCCGGATTCTACGAGCAGTACTTC. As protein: CASSVPAGFYEQYF.

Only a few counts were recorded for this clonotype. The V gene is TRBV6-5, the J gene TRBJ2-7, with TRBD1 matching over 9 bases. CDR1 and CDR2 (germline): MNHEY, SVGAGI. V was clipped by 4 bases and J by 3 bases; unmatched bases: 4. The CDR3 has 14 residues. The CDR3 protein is CASSSRQGVYEQYF. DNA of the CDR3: TGTGCCAGCAGTTCCCGACAGGGGGTCTACGAGCAGTACTTC.

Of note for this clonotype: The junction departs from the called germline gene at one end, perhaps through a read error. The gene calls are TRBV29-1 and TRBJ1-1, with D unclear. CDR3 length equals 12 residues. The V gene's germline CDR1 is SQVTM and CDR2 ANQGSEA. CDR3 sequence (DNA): TGTAGCGTTCTCCCACGCGGCACTGAAGCTTTCTTT. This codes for CSVLPRGTEAFF.

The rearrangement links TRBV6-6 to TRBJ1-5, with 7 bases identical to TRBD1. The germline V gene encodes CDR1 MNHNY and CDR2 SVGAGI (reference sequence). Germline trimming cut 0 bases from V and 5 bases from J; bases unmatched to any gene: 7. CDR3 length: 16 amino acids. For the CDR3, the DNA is TGTGCCAGCAGTTACTCCCGAGGGGGCGCCGATCAGCCCCAGCATTTT. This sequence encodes CASSYSRGGADQPQHF.

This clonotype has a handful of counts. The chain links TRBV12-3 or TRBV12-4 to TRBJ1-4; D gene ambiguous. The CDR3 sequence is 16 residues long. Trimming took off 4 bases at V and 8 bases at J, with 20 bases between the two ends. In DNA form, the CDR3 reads TGTGCCAGCAGTTCCCCAGATGGAGCGGTTACAGAAAAACTGTTTTTT. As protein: CASSSPDGAVTEKLFF.